This T cell receptor beta chain was recovered during a study of CD8 T cells in ankylosing spondylitis. Study results and limitations: Some of the motif variants had earlier been found in reactive arthritis patients' fluid and blood. Disease-linked clones, CD8+, were relatively rare in peripheral blood. What appeared characteristic of ankylosing spondylitis blood was a TCR beta motif of fewer than ten highly homologous variants. From matched ankylosing spondylitis synovial fluid, disease-linked clones were reportedly recovered at significantly enriched levels.

The CDR3 runs to 12 residues. Trimming left V 3 bases short and J 6 bases short, with 11 bases between. Per germline, CDR1 SQVTM and CDR2 ANQGSEA. One entry per CDR3 protein results from TCRdb running MiXCR on the 5' RACE reads. The table includes approximately 540,000 distinct CDR3 sequences, about 13% detected once. This clonotype was counted a few times. The antigen remains undetermined. The receptor's source is a male donor with ankylosing spondylitis. Material for sequencing was blood, either unsorted or a sorted T cell fraction (not recorded which). This sequence joins TRBV29-1 and TRBJ1-2; the D is unclear. This chain's CDR3 is CSVERESHGYTF. Here the CDR3 DNA reads TGCAGCGTTGAGAGAGAGAGCCATGGCTACACCTTC.